Listed below are T cell receptor beta chains from one sample, sequenced in a study of technical replicates of blood from a handful of donors. Data came from immunoSEQ multiplex PCR; TCRdb stores just in-frame clones and leaves some out. The sample contains around 100,000 clones, 95% to 96% of which appear only once. Sequencing input: T cells isolated from PBMCs. The source is a human donor in good health. The CDR3 runs from the conserved cysteine through the conserved F or W. Fields, in order: J gene, D gene, V gene, CDR3 protein, CDR3 DNA. A D gene is named only where the DNA matches it firmly.

j_call: TRBJ2-7; d_call: TRBD1; v_call: TRBV27; cdr3_aa: CASSLFGQGPEQYF; cdr3_nt: TGTGCCAGCAGTTTGTTCGGACAGGGGCCCGAGCAGTACTTC
j_call: TRBJ1-3; d_call: TRBD1; v_call: TRBV19; cdr3_aa: CASSISTGGNTIYF; cdr3_nt: TGTGCCAGTAGTATATCGACAGGGGGAAACACCATATATTTT
j_call: TRBJ2-5; d_call: -; v_call: TRBV5-1; cdr3_aa: CASSLARMETQYF; cdr3_nt: TGCGCCAGCAGCTTGGCCAGGATGGAGACCCAGTACTTC
j_call: TRBJ2-3; d_call: -; v_call: TRBV5-1; cdr3_aa: CASSLVNSPSTDTQYF; cdr3_nt: TGCGCCAGCAGCTTGGTGAATAGCCCGAGCACAGATACGCAGTATTTT
j_call: TRBJ1-1; d_call: -; v_call: TRBV27; cdr3_aa: CASSLSPLDTPNTEAFF; cdr3_nt: TGTGCCAGCAGTTTATCCCCCCTTGACACACCGAACACTGAAGCTTTCTTT
j_call: TRBJ1-2; d_call: TRBD1; v_call: TRBV7-2; cdr3_aa: CASSSIRQGANYGYTF; cdr3_nt: TGTGCCAGCAGCTCCATTCGACAGGGGGCTAACTATGGCTACACCTTC
j_call: TRBJ2-3; d_call: TRBD2; v_call: TRBV2; cdr3_aa: CASKEGGATDTQYF; cdr3_nt: TGTGCCAGCAAGGAGGGAGGGGCAACAGATACGCAGTATTTT
j_call: TRBJ2-2; d_call: -; v_call: TRBV7-3; cdr3_aa: CASGVPTGQRFSGELFF; cdr3_nt: TGTGCCAGCGGAGTTCCCACAGGGCAGAGATTCTCCGGGGAGCTGTTTTTT
j_call: TRBJ2-5; d_call: TRBD2; v_call: TRBV27; cdr3_aa: CASSLGAGLKETQYF; cdr3_nt: TGTGCCAGCAGTTTGGGAGCGGGACTTAAGGAGACCCAGTACTTC
j_call: TRBJ2-7; d_call: TRBD1; v_call: TRBV29-1; cdr3_aa: CSVLHRGTYEQYF; cdr3_nt: TGCAGCGTATTACACAGGGGAACCTACGAGCAGTACTTC
j_call: TRBJ2-7; d_call: TRBD1; v_call: TRBV7-2; cdr3_aa: CASTIHRDRSYEQYF; cdr3_nt: TGTGCCAGCACCATTCACCGGGACAGGTCCTACGAGCAGTACTTC
j_call: TRBJ2-7; d_call: TRBD1; v_call: TRBV7-2; cdr3_aa: CASSLNPGADRIYEQYF; cdr3_nt: TGTGCCAGCAGCTTAAACCCTGGAGCGGACAGGATCTACGAGCAGTACTTC